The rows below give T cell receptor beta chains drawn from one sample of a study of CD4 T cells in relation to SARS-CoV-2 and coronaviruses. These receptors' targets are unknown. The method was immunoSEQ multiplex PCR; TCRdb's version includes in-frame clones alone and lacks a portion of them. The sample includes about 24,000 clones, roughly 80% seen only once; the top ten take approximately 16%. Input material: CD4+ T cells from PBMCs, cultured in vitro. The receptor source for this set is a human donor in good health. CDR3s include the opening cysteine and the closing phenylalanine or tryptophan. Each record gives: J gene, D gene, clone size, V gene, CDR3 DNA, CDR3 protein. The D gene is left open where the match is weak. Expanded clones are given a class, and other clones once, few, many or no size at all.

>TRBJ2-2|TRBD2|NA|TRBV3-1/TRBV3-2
TGTGCCAGCAGCATCGGAGCGGGAGGGCCGTCTGGGGAGCTGTTTTTT
CASSIGAGGPSGELFF
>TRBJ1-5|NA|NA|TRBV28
TGTGCCAGCAGTTTATCCCCGGGCTCTTATCAGCCCCAGCATTTT
CASSLSPGSYQPQHF
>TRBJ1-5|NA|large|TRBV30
TGTGCCTGGAGTGTACCCGGGACGGGCAATCAGCCCCAGCATTTT
CAWSVPGTGNQPQHF
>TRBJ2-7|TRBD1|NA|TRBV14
TGTGCCAGCAGCCAGTGGGGACAGGGCGTCGTCGAGCAGTACTTC
CASSQWGQGVVEQYF
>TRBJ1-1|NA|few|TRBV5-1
TGCGCCAGCAGCTTGGGAGTCAAGATAGGCACTGAAGCTTTCTTT
CASSLGVKIGTEAFF
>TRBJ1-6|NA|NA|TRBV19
TGTGCCACCAATCAGGGCCCAACCGCCTCTTCACCCCTCCACTTT
CATNQGPTASSPLHF
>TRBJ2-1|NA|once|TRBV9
TGTGCCAGCAGCGCCTCGTTCGGGGCGGCCCTCCTCAATGAGCAGTTCTTC
CASSASFGAALLNEQFF
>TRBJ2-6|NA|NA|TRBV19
TGTGCCAGTAGTATATCGCAGGGTGAACCACCTGGGGCCAACGTCCTGACTTTC
CASSISQGEPPGANVLTF
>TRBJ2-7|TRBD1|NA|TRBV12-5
TGTGCTAGTGGAAGGGGACAGTCGGAGCAGTACTTC
CASGRGQSEQYF
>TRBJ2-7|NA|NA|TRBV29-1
TGCAGCGTTGGCGGGGCATCCTCCTACGAGCAGTACTTC
CSVGGASSYEQYF
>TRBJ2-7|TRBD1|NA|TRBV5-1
TGCGCCAGCAGCAGGGGAACCCTCGGGACAGGGAGCGAGCAGTACTTC
CASSRGTLGTGSEQYF
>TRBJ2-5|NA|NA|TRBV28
TGTGCCAGCAGTCTGTCGATAGGCCCCGGGGAGACCCAGTACTTC
CASSLSIGPGETQYF
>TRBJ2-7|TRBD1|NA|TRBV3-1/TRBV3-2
TGTGCCAGCAGCCAAGCACAGGGGCGGAACGAGCAGTACTTC
CASSQAQGRNEQYF
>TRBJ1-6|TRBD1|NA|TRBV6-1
TGTGCCAGCAGTGAGATGACAGGGGGCAAGAGCTCACCCCTCCACTTT
CASSEMTGGKSSPLHF
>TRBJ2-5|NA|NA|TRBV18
TGTGCCAGCTCTCTAACAGGGCAGGGAGAGACCCAGTACTTC
CASSLTGQGETQYF
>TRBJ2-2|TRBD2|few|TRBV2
TGTGCCAGCAGTTCGGGGGGGGTAGGCACCGGGGAGCTGTTTTTT
CASSSGGVGTGELFF
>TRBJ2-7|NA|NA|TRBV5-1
TGCGCCAGCAGCTTGAGGCCCTCCTACGAGCAGTACTTC
CASSLRPSYEQYF
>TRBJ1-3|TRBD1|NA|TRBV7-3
TGTGCCAGCAGCTATCCGACAGGGGATGGAAACACCATATATTTT
CASSYPTGDGNTIYF
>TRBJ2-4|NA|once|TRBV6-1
TGTGCCAGCAGTGAAGGGCGTAATCAGTACTTC
CASSEGRNQYF
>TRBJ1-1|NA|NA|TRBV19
TGTGCCAGTAGTAGCCAAACAGGCTATTACGAAGCTTTCTTT
CASSSQTGYYEAFF
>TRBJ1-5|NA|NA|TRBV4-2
TGTGCCAGCAGCCAAGGGGGGAGCAATCAGCCCCAGCATTTT
CASSQGGSNQPQHF
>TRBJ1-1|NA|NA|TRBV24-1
TGTGCCACCAGTAACGTGATGAACACTGAAGCTTTCTTT
CATSNVMNTEAFF
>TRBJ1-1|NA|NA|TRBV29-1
TGCAGCGTGGGGGCGAGGTTGAACACTGAAGCTTTCTTT
CSVGARLNTEAFF
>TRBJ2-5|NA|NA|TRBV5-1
TGCGCCAGCAGCTTGCGGGAGTGGGGGGAGACCCAGTACTTC
CASSLREWGETQYF
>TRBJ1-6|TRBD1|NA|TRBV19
TGTGCCAGTATGGGACCCGGGACAGGGACCACCCGGGGGAAGGGGCCCTATAATTCACCCCTCCACTTT
CASMGPGTGTTRGKGPYNSPLHF
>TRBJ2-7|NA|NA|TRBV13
TGTGCCAGCAGCAGAACGACCCTAGACGAGCAGTACTTC
CASSRTTLDEQYF
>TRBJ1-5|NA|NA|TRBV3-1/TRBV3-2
TGTGCCAGCAGCCTTGGGCAGGGAGGAGGGCAGCCCCAGCATTTT
CASSLGQGGGQPQHF
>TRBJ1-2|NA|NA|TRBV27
TGTGCCAGCAGCACCCACGGCGGGGGTATGACCTTC
CASSTHGGGMTF
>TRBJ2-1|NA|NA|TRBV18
TGTGCCAGCTCAATGACACGGTCGGATGGTGGTAACAATGAGCAGTTCTTC
CASSMTRSDGGNNEQFF
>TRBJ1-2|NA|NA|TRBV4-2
TGTGCCAGCAGCCAAGATCTGGGCAGTCACTATGGCTACACCTTC
CASSQDLGSHYGYTF
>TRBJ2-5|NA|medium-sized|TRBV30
TGTGCCCTCCATCGGGAGACCCAGTACTTC
CALHRETQYF
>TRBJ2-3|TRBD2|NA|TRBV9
TGTGCCAGCAGCGTTAGCGGGAGGGCGGGGGGAGATACGCAGTATTTT
CASSVSGRAGGDTQYF
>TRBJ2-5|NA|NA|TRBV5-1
TGCGCCAGCAGCCGCCAACCGGGACGGGAGTCGGAGACCCAGTACTTC
CASSRQPGRESETQYF
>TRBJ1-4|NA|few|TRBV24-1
TGTGCCACCCATGAGAATGAAAAACTGTTTTTT
CATHENEKLFF
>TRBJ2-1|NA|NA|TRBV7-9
TGTGCCAGCAGCGCCTCCGGGACGCCTTCTGAGCAGTTCTTC
CASSASGTPSEQFF
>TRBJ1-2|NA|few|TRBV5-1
TGCGCCAGCAGCTTAAGAGTAACGGACAGCCGGAACTATGGCTACACCTTC
CASSLRVTDSRNYGYTF
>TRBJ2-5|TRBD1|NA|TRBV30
TGTGCCTGGGTCCGGGACAGTGACGGGCGGGCCCAGTACTTC
CAWVRDSDGRAQYF
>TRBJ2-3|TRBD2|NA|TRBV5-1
TGCGCCAGCAGTAGCGGGAACACAGATACGCAGTATTTT
CASSSGNTDTQYF
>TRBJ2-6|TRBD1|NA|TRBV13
TGTGCCAGCAGCCTTGGACAGGGCTACCTCTCTGGGGCCAACGTCCTGACTTTC
CASSLGQGYLSGANVLTF
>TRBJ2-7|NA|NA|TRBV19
TGTGCCAGTAGTATGGGGGATTACTCCTACGAGCAGTACTTC
CASSMGDYSYEQYF